The 20 T cell receptor beta chains below were found in one sample sequenced in a study of early T cells in non-severe SARS-CoV-2 infection. TCRdb re-analysed the 5' RACE reads in MiXCR, keeping a single row per CDR3 protein. The sample carries tens of thousands of distinct CDR3 sequences, approximately 12% recorded once. The sample was whole blood, taken at baseline. The receptors originated from an adult who was a healthcare worker with PCR-confirmed SARS-CoV-2 infection or an uninfected control (not recorded which).

This clonotype was counted ten times or more. The DNA of the CDR3 is TGCAGTCCTCGGGGGGACTCTAGCGGGAGTGCTACAGATACGCAGTATTTT. It encodes CSPRGDSSGSATDTQYF. V and J are TRBV20-1 and TRBJ2-3, with 10 bases that match TRBD2. Germline V gene sequence: CDR1 DFQATT, CDR2 SNEGSKA (reference sequence). V was pared by 8 bases and J by 3 bases, with 17 bases of the junction left unmatched. The CDR3 has 17 residues.

This clonotype was recorded a few times. The CDR3 is CASSSHSGTDNNLNTEAFF. The CDR3 region has the DNA TGTGCCAGCAGCTCGCACTCCGGGACAGATAACAATTTGAACACTGAAGCTTTCTTT. The chain is built from TRBV9 and TRBJ1-1, with TRBD1 identical over 7 bases. Trimming took 4 bases from V and 0 from J; bases not matched to a gene: 18. Germline CDR1 is SGDLS and CDR2 is YYNGEE. CDR3 length equals 19 residues.

The chain has TRBV9 and TRBJ2-1; 10 bases line up with TRBD2. CDR1 and CDR2 from the germline V gene are SGDLS and YYNGEE. The CDR3 has 15 amino acids. V was clipped by 4 bases and J by 6 bases; unmatched bases: 7. The CDR3 DNA follows: TGTGCCAGCAGCAAACTAGCGGGAAGAGGCAATGAGCAGTTCTTC. Amino acids: CASSKLAGRGNEQFF. Using reference TRBV9 and TRBJ2-1 for the parts outside the CDR3, the full variable domain is DSGVTQTPKHLITATGQRVTLRCSPRSGDLSVYWYQQSLDQGLQFLIQYYNGEERAKGNILERFSAQQFPDLHSELNLSSLELGDSALYFCASSKLAGRGNEQFFGPGTRLTVL.

In its sample, this clonotype was seen a few times. The V and J genes are TRBV9 and TRBJ1-1; D call uncertain. V shed 4 bases and J shed 3 bases, with 7 bases lying between them. The CDR3 loop spans 12 amino acids. Germline CDR1 reads SGDLS; CDR2 reads YYNGEE. This CDR3 is CASSPADTEAFF. CDR3 sequence (DNA): TGTGCCAGCAGCCCAGCGGACACTGAAGCTTTCTTT.

There are a few counts of this clonotype. This chain connects TRBV2 to TRBJ2-2; D is perhaps TRBD2 (5 bases). V was cut by 6 bases and J by 1 base, with 9 bases left in between. CDR3 length: 14 amino acids. The V gene's germline CDR1 is SNHLY and CDR2 FYNNEI. The CDR3 DNA follows: TGTGCCAGCAGCGCGGGCAGGAACACCGGGGAGCTGTTTTTT. Translated, it gives CASSAGRNTGELFF. Combining the CDR3 with reference TRBV2 and TRBJ2-2 gives the whole variable domain EPEVTQTPSHQVTQMGQEVILRCVPISNHLYFYWYRQILGQKVEFLVSFYNNEISEKSEIFDDQFSVERPDGSNFTLKIRSTKLEDSAMYFCASSAGRNTGELFFGEGSRLTVL.

This clonotype showed up just a few times. The rearrangement joins TRBV18 to TRBJ1-1; D unclear. V lost 5 bases to trimming and J lost 0 bases, with 13 bases between them. The CDR3 is 15 amino acids. From germline, CDR1 is KGHSH and CDR2 LQKENI. In DNA, the CDR3 is TGTGCCAGCTCAATGTTCACAGACATGAACACTGAAGCTTTCTTT. Translation gives CASSMFTDMNTEAFF.

The gene calls are TRBV29-1 and TRBJ2-7; 9 nucleotides line up with TRBD2. With 7 bases clipped from V and 6 bases from J, the junction kept 10 bases outside the gene matches. The CDR3 length is 13 residues. CDR1 is SQVTM, CDR2 ANQGSEA, per germline. CDR3 nucleotide sequence: TGCAGCGGTATAATAGCGGGAGTGGGCGAGCAGTACTTC. Translation gives CSGIIAGVGEQYF.

The chain has TRBV12-3 or TRBV12-4 and TRBJ1-2; maybe TRBD1 (5 bases). The CDR3 runs to 12 residues. Between the trimmed V and J ends, which lost 1 base and 13 bases, there was a span of 13 bases. CDR3 loop: CASSLEGRLRTF. The DNA for the CDR3 is TGTGCCAGCAGTTTAGAGGGGCGTCTCCGCACCTTC.

This clonotype has just a few counts. The chain combines TRBV12-3 or TRBV12-4 with TRBJ1-5; a weak D match, TRBD1 (5 bases). The CDR3 is 16 residues long. V lost 4 bases and J lost 3, with 16 bases in between. The CDR3 sequence is CASSSGLWGFNQPQHF. CDR3 nucleotide sequence: TGTGCCAGCAGTTCGGGTCTCTGGGGGTTCAATCAGCCCCAGCATTTT.

This clonotype showed up many times. This CDR3 is CASSSFGLSTDTQYF. In nucleotides, the CDR3 is TGTGCCAGCAGCTCGTTCGGACTGTCAACAGATACGCAGTATTTT. The chain carries TRBV11-2 and TRBJ2-3; tentative D call: TRBD2 (5 bases). Trimming took 4 bases from V and 3 from J, leaving 14 bases between them. The CDR3 loop spans 15 amino acids. The germline gives CDR1 SGHAT, CDR2 FQNNGV.

This clonotype was detected only a few times. The chain joins TRBV7-2 to TRBJ1-6; D ambiguous. The CDR3 runs 17 residues. The germline CDR1 and CDR2 sequences are SGHTA and FQGNSA. V gave up 5 bases and J gave up 4 bases, with 18 bases separating them. This CDR3 is CASSNPALKRYNSPLHF. Written as DNA, the CDR3 is TGTGCCAGCAGCAACCCGGCCCTAAAGCGATATAATTCACCCCTCCACTTT. Supplemented by reference TRBV7-2 and TRBJ1-6, the full variable domain reads GAGVSQSPSNKVTEKGKDVELRCDPISGHTALYWYRQSLGQGLEFLIYFQGNSAPDKSGLPSDRFSAERTGGSVSTLTIQRTQQEDSAVYLCASSNPALKRYNSPLHFGNGTRLTVT.

A few counts support this clonotype. The V gene is TRBV7-9, the J gene TRBJ2-1; weak D call: TRBD2 (7 bases). Germline V gives CDR1 SEHNR, CDR2 FQNEAQ (reference sequence). The CDR3 sequence is 12 residues long. The V end lost 5 bases, the J end lost 8 bases, and 10 bases lay between the germline ends. The CDR3 is CASSLGGDEQFF. For the CDR3, the DNA is TGTGCCAGCAGCCTAGGGGGGGATGAGCAGTTCTTC.

This chain uses TRBV20-1 with TRBJ1-2, with D possibly being TRBD1 (6 bases). Trimming took 4 bases from V and 4 from J, leaving 16 bases between them. This CDR3 has 14 residues. The germline V gene encodes CDR1 DFQATT and CDR2 SNEGSKA (reference sequence). The CDR3 nucleotides read TGCAGTGCTAACCCCCCCGGGACACGCTATGGCTACACCTTC. Protein sequence: CSANPPGTRYGYTF.

There are many counts of this clonotype. The chain links TRBV29-1 to TRBJ1-2; D remains unclear. Trimming pared 4 bases from V and 7 bases from J, leaving 13 bases between. CDR3 size: 12 residues. The germline V gene encodes CDR1 SQVTM and CDR2 ANQGSEA. CDR3 DNA: TGCAGCGTTGCGGGCGGCGCCGGTGGCTACACCTTC. As protein: CSVAGGAGGYTF.

This clonotype was found a few times. The chain has TRBV29-1 and TRBJ2-3, with TRBD2 as a possible D gene (5 bases). Germline-derived CDR1 and CDR2 are SQVTM and ANQGSEA. V was shortened by 3 bases and J by 2 bases, with 15 bases between the two germline ends. The CDR3 totals 15 residues. In nucleotides, the CDR3 is TGCAGCGTTGACGGGAAGCGGTCAGACACAGATACGCAGTATTTT. Its protein product is CSVDGKRSDTDTQYF.

This clonotype was counted only a few times. The chain has TRBV11-2 and TRBJ1-2; D possibly corresponds to TRBD1 (5 bases). This CDR3 region has 14 residues. The germline gives CDR1 SGHAT, CDR2 FQNNGV. V lost 7 bases to trimming and J lost 4 bases, with 16 bases between them. Here the CDR3 reads CASTRAEGTYGYTF. DNA of the CDR3: TGTGCCAGCACCAGGGCGGAGGGGACCTATGGCTACACCTTC.

This clonotype was recorded a few times. The rearrangement links TRBV24-1 to TRBJ2-5; 8 positions agree with TRBD1. This CDR3 contains 15 residues. Germline loops: CDR1 KGHDR, CDR2 SFDVKD. Trimming took 3 bases from V and 2 from J; bases not matched to a gene: 4. The CDR3 loop reads CATSDRQGQQETQYF. CDR3 sequence (DNA): TGTGCCACCAGTGATAGACAGGGGCAACAAGAGACCCAGTACTTC.

The J gene is TRBJ1-2, the V gene TRBV28; 7 bases align to TRBD1. The germline CDR1 and CDR2 sequences are MDHEN and SYDVKM. There are 14 residues in the CDR3. The V and J ends lost 5 bases and 0 bases, in that order; junction bases with no gene match: 3. Here the CDR3 reads CASSEQGTNYGYTF. The CDR3 DNA is TGTGCCAGCAGTGAACAGGGGACTAACTATGGCTACACCTTC.

V is TRBV6-1 and J is TRBJ2-3; 10 nucleotides align to TRBD2. Germline V gives CDR1 MNHNS, CDR2 SASEGT. This CDR3 has 15 residues. Trimming cost V 5 bases and J 5 bases; bases outside gene matches: 7. In nucleotides, the CDR3 is TGTGCCAGCAGTTTCCAGCGGGGGGGCCAAGATACGCAGTATTTT. It yields the protein CASSFQRGGQDTQYF.

This chain uses TRBV29-1 with TRBJ2-1; D not resolved. V was trimmed by 1 base and J by 4 bases, leaving 5 bases between them. This CDR3 has 12 residues. The germline V gene encodes CDR1 SQVTM and CDR2 ANQGSEA. The CDR3, as DNA: TGCAGCGTTGAAGCGCGGTACAATGAGCAGTTCTTC. Its protein product is CSVEARYNEQFF.